This is a list of T cell receptor beta chains from one sample in a study of blood T cell repertoires in COVID-19. Some clones are missing from TCRdb's copy, which holds only in-frame ones; the method was immunoSEQ multiplex PCR. The table has roughly 350,000 clones, around nine tenths seen once. The sequencing input was peripheral blood. These receptors all come from a woman aged 18 to 35 who had recovered from COVID-19. CDR3s include the opening cysteine and the closing phenylalanine or tryptophan. A D gene is named only where the DNA matches it firmly. Clone size is stated in some rows and not others, as once, few, many or a class when expanded.

clone size	D gene	V gene	J gene	CDR3 protein	CDR3 DNA
NA	TRBD2	TRBV3-1/TRBV3-2	TRBJ2-3	CASTPLGGSTDTQYF	TGTGCCAGCACGCCTTTGGGCGGGAGTACAGATACGCAGTATTTT
NA	TRBD2	TRBV6-2/TRBV6-3	TRBJ2-1	CASSPLAGVGNEQFF	TGTGCCAGCAGTCCACTAGCGGGAGTGGGTAATGAGCAGTTCTTC
once	TRBD1	TRBV4-3	TRBJ2-3	CASSQGTAGGQPMTDTQYF	TGCGCCAGCAGCCAAGGTACAGCTGGGGGACAGCCGATGACAGATACGCAGTATTTT
NA	NA	TRBV6-5	TRBJ1-6	CASSYSAGYQNSPLHF	TGTGCCAGCAGTTACTCCGCGGGGTATCAGAACTCACCCCTCCACTTT
NA	TRBD1	TRBV6-6	TRBJ1-1	CASSYPRGQGNTEAFF	TGTGCCAGCAGTTACCCGCGGGGACAGGGGAACACTGAAGCTTTCTTT
NA	NA	TRBV4-1	TRBJ1-5	CASSQTAAEQPQHF	TGCGCCAGCAGCCAGACGGCCGCGGAACAGCCCCAGCATTTT
NA	TRBD2	TRBV6-6	TRBJ2-1	CASMKGIERERDEQFF	TGTGCCAGCATGAAGGGTATTGAGCGGGAGAGGGATGAGCAGTTCTTC
NA	TRBD2	TRBV15	TRBJ2-1	CATSSWLAGGGSYNEQFF	TGTGCCACCAGCAGCTGGCTAGCGGGAGGCGGTTCCTACAATGAGCAGTTCTTC
NA	TRBD2	TRBV13	TRBJ2-5	CASSLSGRALETQYF	TGTGCCAGCAGCCTTAGCGGGAGGGCTCTGGAGACCCAGTACTTC
NA	TRBD1	TRBV19	TRBJ1-2	CASSPTGNYGYTF	TGTGCCAGTAGTCCGACAGGGAACTATGGCTACACCTTC
NA	NA	TRBV11-2	TRBJ2-2	CASSLQTPGELFF	TGTGCCAGCAGCCTCCAGACTCCCGGGGAGCTGTTTTTT
NA	TRBD2	TRBV7-2	TRBJ2-1	CASSLYAGGGEQFF	TGTGCCAGCAGCTTATATGCCGGCGGGGGTGAGCAGTTCTTC
NA	TRBD2	TRBV10-3	TRBJ2-1	CAISKGLAGGNEQFF	TGTGCCATCAGCAAGGGACTAGCGGGAGGCAATGAGCAGTTCTTC
NA	NA	TRBV2	TRBJ1-5	CASSSTGVGQPQHF	TGTGCCAGCAGTTCGACGGGGGTGGGTCAGCCCCAGCATTTT
NA	NA	TRBV19	TRBJ1-2	CASKEGFSPGYTF	TGTGCCAGTAAAGAGGGTTTTTCTCCGGGCTACACCTTC
NA	TRBD2	TRBV30	TRBJ2-2	CAWIIAGPNTGELFF	TGTGCCTGGATCATAGCGGGACCGAACACCGGGGAGCTGTTTTTT
NA	TRBD1	TRBV3-1/TRBV3-2	TRBJ1-1	CASSQVSKTGTNF	TGTGCCAGCAGCCAAGTCTCTAAGACAGGGACAAACTTT
NA	TRBD2	TRBV11-3	TRBJ2-1	CASTLLAGGSEQFF	TGTGCCAGCACCCTGCTAGCGGGAGGTAGTGAGCAGTTCTTC
NA	NA	TRBV19	TRBJ1-3	CASSSPRQLNSGNTIYF	TGTGCCAGTAGTTCCCCGAGGCAGCTGAACTCTGGAAACACCATATATTTT
NA	TRBD1	TRBV29-1	TRBJ1-2	CSVQKDRVDYGYTF	TGCAGCGTTCAAAAGGACAGGGTCGACTATGGCTACACCTTC
NA	NA	TRBV27	TRBJ1-5	CASSPGGQPQHF	TGTGCCAGCAGTCCGGGGGGTCAGCCCCAGCATTTT
NA	NA	TRBV15	TRBJ1-2	CATSRAGNGYTF	TGTGCCACCAGCAGAGCCGGGAATGGCTACACCTTC
NA	TRBD2	TRBV18	TRBJ2-1	CASGTSGSHSYNEQFF	TGTGCCAGCGGGACTAGCGGGAGTCACTCCTACAATGAGCAGTTCTTC
NA	TRBD2	TRBV5-1	TRBJ2-5	CASSIEAGPQETQYF	TGCGCCAGCAGCATAGAAGCGGGACCCCAAGAGACCCAGTACTTC
NA	NA	TRBV19	TRBJ1-6	CASKEPSRNSPLHF	TGTGCCAGTAAAGAACCATCGCGCAATTCACCCCTCCACTTT
NA	TRBD1	TRBV6-5	TRBJ1-1	CASSGVTGAQAFF	TGTGCCAGCAGCGGGGTAACAGGGGCACAAGCTTTCTTT
once	TRBD2	TRBV7-2	TRBJ2-1	CASSTEGTSAYEQFF	TGTGCCAGCAGCACCGAAGGGACTAGCGCGTATGAGCAGTTCTTC
NA	NA	TRBV30	TRBJ1-5	CAWSVGQTLRGPQHF	TGTGCCTGGAGTGTAGGACAGACCCTCCGGGGACCCCAGCATTTT
few	NA	TRBV2	TRBJ2-2	CASSDISDTGELFF	TGTGCCAGCAGTGACATTTCGGACACCGGGGAGCTGTTTTTT
NA	NA	TRBV18	TRBJ1-3	CASSPPRVGNTIYF	TGTGCCAGCTCACCACCCAGGGTTGGAAACACCATATATTTT
NA	TRBD1	TRBV29-1	TRBJ2-7	CSVEWRGSGTGQSF	TGCAGCGTTGAATGGAGAGGGAGCGGGACAGGGCAGTCTTTC
once	NA	TRBV19	TRBJ2-5	CASSILAQETQYF	TGTGCCAGTAGTATACTAGCGCAAGAGACCCAGTACTTC
NA	TRBD2	TRBV7-2	TRBJ2-4	CASSRNRGLAGGGVNF	TGTGCCAGCAGCCGGAACCGGGGACTAGCGGGAGGAGGGGTGAACTTC
NA	TRBD2	TRBV3-1/TRBV3-2	TRBJ2-5	CASSQGLAGGQETQYF	TGTGCCAGCAGCCAAGGACTAGCGGGAGGGCAAGAGACCCAGTACTTC
NA	TRBD1	TRBV11-3	TRBJ1-1	CASSLGQEYEAFF	TGTGCCAGCAGCCTCGGACAGGAGTATGAAGCTTTCTTT
NA	NA	TRBV4-1	TRBJ2-1	CASSLAESSYNEQFF	TGCGCCAGCAGCCTAGCAGAGAGCTCCTACAATGAGCAGTTCTTC
once	NA	TRBV7-6	TRBJ2-1	CASSLAAGSTYNEQFF	TGTGCCAGCAGTCTCGCGGCCGGGAGTACCTACAATGAGCAGTTCTTC
NA	TRBD2	TRBV7-2	TRBJ2-2	CASSLGLAGGPEGELFF	TGTGCCAGCAGCCTTGGACTAGCGGGAGGGCCGGAGGGGGAGCTGTTTTTT
NA	TRBD2	TRBV9	TRBJ2-2	CASSVGLAGAMNTGELFF	TGTGCCAGCAGCGTAGGCCTAGCGGGAGCGATGAACACCGGGGAGCTGTTTTTT
NA	NA	TRBV5-1	TRBJ2-3	CASSEGHFITDTQYF	TGCGCCAGCAGCGAGGGACACTTTATCACAGATACGCAGTATTTT
few	TRBD1	TRBV9	TRBJ2-2	CASSVDRGLDGGTAGELFF	TGTGCCAGCAGCGTCGACAGGGGCCTTGACGGCGGGACGGCCGGGGAGCTGTTTTTT
NA	NA	TRBV7-8	TRBJ1-1	CASSWRTAQNTEAFF	TGTGCCAGCAGCTGGAGGACAGCTCAGAACACTGAAGCTTTCTTT
NA	TRBD1	TRBV11-3	TRBJ2-1	CASSFRQGAYNEQFF	TGTGCCAGCAGCTTCCGACAGGGGGCCTACAATGAGCAGTTCTTC
NA	TRBD1	TRBV6-2/TRBV6-3	TRBJ2-3	CASSYSTQGADTQYF	TGTGCCAGCAGTTACTCGACACAGGGGGCAGATACGCAGTATTTT
NA	NA	TRBV21-1	TRBJ1-2	CASSKAWTGVTF	TGTGCCAGCAGCAAAGCTTGGACAGGGGTGACCTTC
once	TRBD1	TRBV5-1	TRBJ1-1	CASRNPGQGNTEAFF	TGCGCCAGCAGAAATCCGGGACAGGGAAACACTGAAGCTTTCTTT
NA	NA	TRBV6-2/TRBV6-3	TRBJ2-5	CASSYWEAETQYF	TGTGCCAGCAGTTACTGGGAGGCAGAGACCCAGTACTTC
NA	NA	TRBV4-3	TRBJ1-2	CASSQVSGYGYTF	TGCGCCAGCAGCCAAGTATCCGGGTATGGCTACACCTTC
NA	TRBD1	TRBV29-1	TRBJ1-2	CSVLWTGNYGYTF	TGCAGCGTGCTATGGACAGGAAACTATGGCTACACCTTC
once	TRBD2	TRBV19	TRBJ2-3	CASRNSGIFTDTQYF	TGTGCCAGTAGGAATAGCGGGATCTTCACAGATACGCAGTATTTT
NA	NA	TRBV19	TRBJ1-5	CASSIRVRGPNQPQHF	TGTGCCAGTAGTATCAGAGTGCGGGGGCCCAATCAGCCCCAGCATTTT
NA	TRBD2	TRBV11-3	TRBJ2-2	CASSRREANSGELFF	TGTGCCAGCAGCAGACGGGAGGCGAATTCCGGGGAGCTGTTTTTT
NA	NA	TRBV24-1	TRBJ1-1	CATSDPDRRAEAFF	TGTGCCACCAGTGATCCGGATCGCCGGGCTGAAGCTTTCTTT
NA	NA	TRBV6-5	TRBJ1-1	CASSYFVPRGTEAFF	TGTGCCAGCAGTTACTTCGTCCCGCGGGGGACTGAAGCTTTCTTT
NA	TRBD1	TRBV7-2	TRBJ1-2	CASSLVIKGQGRGYTF	TGTGCCAGCAGCTTAGTGATCAAGGGACAGGGTCGTGGCTACACCTTC
NA	TRBD1	TRBV18	TRBJ1-1	CASSPRQGQTEAFF	TGTGCCAGCTCACCACGACAGGGTCAGACTGAAGCTTTCTTT
NA	NA	TRBV23-1	TRBJ1-1	CASVSLTDRSPRTEAFF	TGCGCCAGCGTTTCCCTGACGGACAGAAGCCCTCGGACTGAAGCTTTCTTT